The clone carrying this TCR beta chain was counted between two and nine times. Its antigen remains unidentified. These data come from a study of prognosis after radiotherapy for stage I lung cancer. Study-level information: The patients, all with stage I non-small cell lung cancer, were enrolled between April 2018 and 2019. Whole-study findings and limits: Patients who developed distant metastases had lower Shannon entropy after stereotactic body radiation therapy.

From genomic DNA, two-round multiplex PCR was used to amplify TCR beta CDR3. Primers specific to each TRBV and TRBJ gene drove first-round PCR. TCRdb passed the multiplex PCR reads through MiXCR, listing each CDR3 protein once. The sample shows some 38,000 distinct CDR3 sequences, less than 25% of them seen only once. The CDR3 is 17 residues long. V lost 6 bases to trimming and J lost 4 bases; unmatched junction nucleotides: 18. Germline CDR1 is DFQATT and CDR2 is SNEGSKA (reference sequence). The starting material was PBMCs, obtained before or after stereotactic body radiation therapy (not recorded which). This TCR was sampled from a donor older than 45 with non-small cell lung cancer. This chain uses TRBV20-1 with TRBJ2-7; 10 bases are a match to TRBD1. CDR3 nucleotide sequence: TGCAGTGCGGGGTGGGGGACAGGGGCCACCTCGGGTTACGAGCAGTACTTC. This codes for CSAGWGTGATSGYEQYF.